This T cell receptor (beta chain) was captured in a study of CD8+CD57+ T cells in acquired aplastic anemia. At the level of the study: An average of roughly 3 ug of DNA was obtained from sorted CD4+ and CD8+ cells. General study results and limits: Found in both controls and patients were twenty-nine CD8+ CDR3 sequences.

This CDR3 contains 16 residues. Per the germline V gene, CDR1 is DFQATT and CDR2 is SNEGSKA (reference sequence). CD8+CD57+ cell expansion, shown by flow cytometry, had occurred in the patients selected for sequencing. To note about this clonotype: Its antigen is unknown. One end of the junction is discordant with germline, which a read error may explain.

CDR3 and TCR beta VDJ profiling relied on a genomic DNA template. TCRdb re-derived calls from the reads in MiXCR, one entry per CDR3 protein. The data contain about 200,000 distinct CDR3 sequences, around three fifths of them singletons. This sequence joins TRBV20-1 and TRBJ2-1, with D tentatively TRBD1 (6 bases). The TCR comes from a human donor with aplastic anemia. The sequencing input was sorted CD4+, CD8+, or CD8+CD57+ T cells (not recorded which) from PBMCs. CDR3 sequence reads: CSARDLKQGPYNEQLF. CDR3 nucleotide sequence: TGCAGTGCTAGAGACCTTAAACAGGGACCCTACAATGAGCAGCTCTTC.